This T cell receptor (beta chain) was identified in a study of regulatory T cells in long-lasting Graves disease. Study-wide background: Persistent Graves' disease required over 5 years of antithyroid drugs and positive TSH receptor antibodies.

Findings of the study overall: Favoring TRBV28, TRBJ1-2 and TRBJ2-5 was a feature seen in persistent disease.

Ten or more counts support this clonotype. The antigen is unknown. Relying on iRepertoire HTBI primers and Arm-PCR of CDR3 regions, the team built TCR beta libraries. TCRdb reanalysed the multiplex PCR reads using MiXCR and keeps one entry per CDR3 protein. The profile shows under 500,000 distinct CDR3 sequences, about 20% of them singletons. Looked up from germline, CDR1 is MDHEN and CDR2 is SYDVKM. The germline V and J ends were trimmed by 10 bases and 2 bases, with 15 bases remaining between them. The CDR3 is 13 amino acids. The time point here: persistent/refractory GD, antithyroid drugs over 5 years with positive TRAb. Making the TCR library involved RNA that had been extracted from PBMCs. All patients originated from an endocrinology department located in Xi'an, China.

The clonotype originates from a female donor with Graves disease. The chain uses TRBV28 and TRBJ2-7, with D possibly matching TRBD1 (5 bases). The specimen was peripheral blood mononuclear cells (PBMCs), collected when the disease was refractory, from a patient treated with antithyroid drugs. CDR3 sequence (DNA): TGTGCCACCACGCAGGGCGGCACCTACGAGCAGTACTTC. Translated: CATTQGGTYEQYF.